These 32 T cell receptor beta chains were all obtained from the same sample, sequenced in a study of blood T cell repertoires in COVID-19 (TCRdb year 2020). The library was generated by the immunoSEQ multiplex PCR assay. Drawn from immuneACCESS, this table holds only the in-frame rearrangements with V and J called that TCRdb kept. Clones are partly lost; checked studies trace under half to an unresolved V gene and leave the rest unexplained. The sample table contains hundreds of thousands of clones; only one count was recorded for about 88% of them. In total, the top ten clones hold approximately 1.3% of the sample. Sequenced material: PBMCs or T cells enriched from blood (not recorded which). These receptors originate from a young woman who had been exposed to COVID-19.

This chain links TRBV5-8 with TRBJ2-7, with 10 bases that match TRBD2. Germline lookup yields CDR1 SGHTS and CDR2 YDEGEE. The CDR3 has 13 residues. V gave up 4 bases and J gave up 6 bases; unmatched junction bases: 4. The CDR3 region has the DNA TGTGCCAGCAGCCAATTAGCGGGGGGCGAGCAGTACTTC. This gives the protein CASSQLAGGEQYF.

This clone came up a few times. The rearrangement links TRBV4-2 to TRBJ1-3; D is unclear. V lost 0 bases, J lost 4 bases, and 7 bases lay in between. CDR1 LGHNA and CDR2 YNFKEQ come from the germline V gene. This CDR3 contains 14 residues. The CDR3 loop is CASSQDLAGNTIYF. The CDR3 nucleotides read TGTGCCAGCAGCCAAGACTTAGCGGGAAACACCATATATTTT.

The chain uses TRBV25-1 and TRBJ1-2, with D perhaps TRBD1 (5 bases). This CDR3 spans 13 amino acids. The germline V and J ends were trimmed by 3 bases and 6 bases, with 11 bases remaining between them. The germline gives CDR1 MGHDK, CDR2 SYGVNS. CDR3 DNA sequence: TGTGCCAGCAGTGATCCCGGGGGTAATGGCTACACCTTC. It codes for CASSDPGGNGYTF.

As DNA, the CDR3 is TGTGCCACCAGTCCAATCTCACAGGGGTGGAACACTGAAGCTTTCTTT. Translating gives CATSPISQGWNTEAFF. The gene calls are TRBV15 and TRBJ1-1, with TRBD1 matching 7 bases. The germline CDR1 and CDR2 sequences are LNHNV and YYDKDF (reference sequence). The length of the CDR3 is 16 residues. The V and J ends lost 6 bases and 1 base, in that order; junction bases with no gene match: 11.

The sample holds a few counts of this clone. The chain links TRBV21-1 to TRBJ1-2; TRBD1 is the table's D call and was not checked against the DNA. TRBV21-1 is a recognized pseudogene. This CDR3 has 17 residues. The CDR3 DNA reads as TGTGCCAGCAGCAAAGGGACAGGACTTTCCACTAACTATGGCTACACCTTC. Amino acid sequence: CASSKGTGLSTNYGYTF.

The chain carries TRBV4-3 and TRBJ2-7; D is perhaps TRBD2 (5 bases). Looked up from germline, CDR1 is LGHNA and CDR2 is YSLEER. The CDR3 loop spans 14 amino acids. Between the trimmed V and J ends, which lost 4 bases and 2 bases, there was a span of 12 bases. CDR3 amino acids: CASSPGLGAYEQYF. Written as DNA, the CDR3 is TGCGCCAGCAGCCCCGGTCTCGGGGCCTACGAGCAGTACTTC.

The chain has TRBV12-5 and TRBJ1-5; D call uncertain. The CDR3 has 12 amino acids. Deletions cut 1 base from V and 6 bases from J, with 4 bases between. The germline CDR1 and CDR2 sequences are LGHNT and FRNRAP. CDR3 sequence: CASGLGGQPQHF. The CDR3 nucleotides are TGTGCTAGTGGTTTGGGAGGTCAGCCCCAGCATTTT.

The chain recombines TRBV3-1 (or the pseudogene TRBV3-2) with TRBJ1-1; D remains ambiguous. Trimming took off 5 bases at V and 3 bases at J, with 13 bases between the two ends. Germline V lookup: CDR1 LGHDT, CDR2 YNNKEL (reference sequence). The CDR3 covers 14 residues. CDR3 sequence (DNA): TGTGCCAGCAGCAAAAGTGCGAGGGACACTGAAGCTTTCTTT. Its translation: CASSKSARDTEAFF.

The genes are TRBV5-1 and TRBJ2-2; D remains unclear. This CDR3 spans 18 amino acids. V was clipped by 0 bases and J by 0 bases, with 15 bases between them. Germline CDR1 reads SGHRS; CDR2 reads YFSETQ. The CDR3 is CASSLAVFYDTNTGELFF. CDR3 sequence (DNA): TGCGCCAGCAGCTTGGCCGTTTTCTACGATACGAACACCGGGGAGCTGTTTTTT.

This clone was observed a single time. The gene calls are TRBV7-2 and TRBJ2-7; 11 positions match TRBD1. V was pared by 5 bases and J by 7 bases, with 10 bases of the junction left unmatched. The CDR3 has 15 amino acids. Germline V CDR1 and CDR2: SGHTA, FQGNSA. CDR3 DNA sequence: TGTGCCAGCAGCCGCCAGGGACAGGGGGTAGGGGAGCAGTACTTC. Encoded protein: CASSRQGQGVGEQYF.

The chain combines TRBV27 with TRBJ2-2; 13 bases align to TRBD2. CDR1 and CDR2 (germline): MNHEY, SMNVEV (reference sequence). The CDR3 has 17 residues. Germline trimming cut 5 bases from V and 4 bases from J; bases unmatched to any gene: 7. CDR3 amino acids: CASSLLGLAGFTGELFF. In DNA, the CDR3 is TGTGCCAGCAGTCTACTGGGACTAGCGGGGTTCACCGGGGAGCTGTTTTTT.

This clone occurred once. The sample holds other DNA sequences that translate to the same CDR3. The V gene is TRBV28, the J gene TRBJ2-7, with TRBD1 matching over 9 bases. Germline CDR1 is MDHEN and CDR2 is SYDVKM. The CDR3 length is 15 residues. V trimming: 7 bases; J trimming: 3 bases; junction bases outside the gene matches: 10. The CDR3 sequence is CASTSTGTGSYEQYF. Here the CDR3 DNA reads TGTGCCAGCACCTCGACCGGGACAGGGAGCTACGAGCAGTACTTC.

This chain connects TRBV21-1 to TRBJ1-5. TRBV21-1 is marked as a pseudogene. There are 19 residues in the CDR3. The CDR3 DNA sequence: TGTGCCAGCACCTATCATCCAGCTGAATTCACGGGTAGCAATCAGCCCCAGCATTTT. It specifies CASTYHPAEFTGSNQPQHF.

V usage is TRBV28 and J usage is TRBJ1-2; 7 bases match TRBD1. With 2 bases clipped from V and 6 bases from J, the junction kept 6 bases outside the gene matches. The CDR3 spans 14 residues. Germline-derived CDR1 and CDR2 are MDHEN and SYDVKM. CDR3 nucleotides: TGTGCCAGCAGTTTAACGCTAGGGGGCAATGGCTACACCTTC. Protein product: CASSLTLGGNGYTF.

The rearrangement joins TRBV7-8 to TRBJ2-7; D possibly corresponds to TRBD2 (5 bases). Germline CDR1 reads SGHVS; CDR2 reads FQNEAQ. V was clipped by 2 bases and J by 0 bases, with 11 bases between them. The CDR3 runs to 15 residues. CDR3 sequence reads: CASSLRTSGSYEQYF. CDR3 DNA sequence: TGTGCCAGCAGCTTAAGGACGAGCGGCTCCTACGAGCAGTACTTC.

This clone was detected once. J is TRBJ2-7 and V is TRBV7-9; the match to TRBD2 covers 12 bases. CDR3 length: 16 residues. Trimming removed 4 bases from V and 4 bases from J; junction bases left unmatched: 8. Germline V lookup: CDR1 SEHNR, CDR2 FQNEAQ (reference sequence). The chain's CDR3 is CASSYASSGRAYEQYF. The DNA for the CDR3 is TGTGCCAGCAGCTACGCGTCTAGCGGGAGGGCGTACGAGCAGTACTTC.

The CDR3 nucleotides read TGTGCCAGCACCTTCAGAGGGGAGGGCCTGGAGACCCAGTACTTC. Protein product: CASTFRGEGLETQYF. The chain uses TRBV6-6 and TRBJ2-5; 7 bases are a match to TRBD2. The V gene's germline CDR1 is MNHNY and CDR2 SVGAGI (reference sequence). The CDR3 runs 15 residues. V lost 7 bases to trimming and J lost 5 bases; unmatched junction nucleotides: 13.

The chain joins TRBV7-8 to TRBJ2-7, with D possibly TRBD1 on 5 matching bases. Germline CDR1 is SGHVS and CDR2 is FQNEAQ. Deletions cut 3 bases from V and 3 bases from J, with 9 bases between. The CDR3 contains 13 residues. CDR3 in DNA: TGTGCCAGCAGCTTGGGGCCCGACTACGAGCAGTACTTC. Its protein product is CASSLGPDYEQYF.

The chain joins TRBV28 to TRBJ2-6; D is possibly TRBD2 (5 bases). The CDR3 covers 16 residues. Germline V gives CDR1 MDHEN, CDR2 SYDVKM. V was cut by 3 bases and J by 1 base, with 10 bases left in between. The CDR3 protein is CASSFTRVSGANVLTF. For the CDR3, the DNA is TGTGCCAGCAGTTTCACGCGGGTATCTGGGGCCAACGTCCTGACTTTC.

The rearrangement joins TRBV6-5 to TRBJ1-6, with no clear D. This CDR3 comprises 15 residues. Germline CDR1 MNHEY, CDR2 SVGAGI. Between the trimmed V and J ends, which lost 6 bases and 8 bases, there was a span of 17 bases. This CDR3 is CASSPVDMLHSPLHF. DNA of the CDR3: TGTGCCAGCAGCCCCGTAGACATGTTGCATTCACCCCTCCACTTT.

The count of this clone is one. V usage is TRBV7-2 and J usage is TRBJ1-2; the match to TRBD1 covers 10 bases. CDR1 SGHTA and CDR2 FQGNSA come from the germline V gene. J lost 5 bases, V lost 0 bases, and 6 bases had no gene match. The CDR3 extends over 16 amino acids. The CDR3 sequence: CASSLATGQGEYGYTF. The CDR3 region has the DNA TGTGCCAGCAGCTTAGCCACTGGACAGGGGGAATATGGCTACACCTTC.

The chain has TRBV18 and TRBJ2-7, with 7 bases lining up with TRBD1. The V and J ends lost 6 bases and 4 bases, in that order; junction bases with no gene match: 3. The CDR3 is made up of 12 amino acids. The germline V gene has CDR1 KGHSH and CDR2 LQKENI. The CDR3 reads CASSQGQYEQYF. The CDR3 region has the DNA TGTGCCAGCTCTCAGGGACAGTACGAGCAGTACTTC.

CDR3 coding DNA: TGTGCCAGCAGTTACGATCTAGCGGGGGGGCCCGGGGAGCTGTTTTTT. Its protein is CASSYDLAGGPGELFF. This sequence joins TRBV6-5 and TRBJ2-2; 12 bases agree with TRBD2. The CDR3 has 16 residues. V shed 2 bases and J 6 bases; nucleotides not matched to a gene: 4. The germline gives CDR1 MNHEY, CDR2 SVGAGI.

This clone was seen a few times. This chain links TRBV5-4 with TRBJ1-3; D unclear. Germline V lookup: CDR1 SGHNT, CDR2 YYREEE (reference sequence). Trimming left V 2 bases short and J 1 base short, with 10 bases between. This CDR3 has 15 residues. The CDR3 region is CASSLRSGSGNTIYF. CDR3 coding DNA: TGTGCCAGCAGCTTACGTTCGGGGTCTGGAAACACCATATATTTT.

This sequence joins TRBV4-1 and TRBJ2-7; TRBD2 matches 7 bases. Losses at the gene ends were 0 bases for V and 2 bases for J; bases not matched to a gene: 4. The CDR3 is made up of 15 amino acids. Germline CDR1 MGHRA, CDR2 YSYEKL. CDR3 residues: CASSQDGGSAYEQYF. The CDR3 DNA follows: TGCGCCAGCAGCCAAGACGGCGGGAGTGCCTACGAGCAGTACTTC.

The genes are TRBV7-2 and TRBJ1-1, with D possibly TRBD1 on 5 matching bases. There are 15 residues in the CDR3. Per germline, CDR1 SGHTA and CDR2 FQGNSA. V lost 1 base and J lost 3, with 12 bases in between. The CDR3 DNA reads TGTGCCAGCAGCTTAGGGGGCTCAGGGTACACTGAAGCTTTCTTT. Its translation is CASSLGGSGYTEAFF.

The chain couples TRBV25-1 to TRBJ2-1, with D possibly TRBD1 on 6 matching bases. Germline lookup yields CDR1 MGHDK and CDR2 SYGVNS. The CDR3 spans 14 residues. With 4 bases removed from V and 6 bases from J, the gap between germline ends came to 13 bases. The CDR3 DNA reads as TGTGCCAGCAGTGGCGACAGGATGACCAATGAGCAGTTCTTC. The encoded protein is CASSGDRMTNEQFF.

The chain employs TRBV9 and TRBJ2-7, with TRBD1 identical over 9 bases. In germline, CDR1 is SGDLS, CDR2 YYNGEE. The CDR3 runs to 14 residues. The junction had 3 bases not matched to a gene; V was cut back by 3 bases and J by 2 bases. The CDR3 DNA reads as TGTGCCAGCAGCGCCGGGACAGGGACCTACGAGCAGTACTTC. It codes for CASSAGTGTYEQYF.

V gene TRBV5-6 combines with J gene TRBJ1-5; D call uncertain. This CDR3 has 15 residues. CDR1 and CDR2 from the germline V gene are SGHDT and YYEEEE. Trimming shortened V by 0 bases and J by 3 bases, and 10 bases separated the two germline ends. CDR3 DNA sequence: TGTGCCAGCAGCTTGGGGTCAGTACACAATCAGCCCCAGCATTTT. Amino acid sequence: CASSLGSVHNQPQHF.

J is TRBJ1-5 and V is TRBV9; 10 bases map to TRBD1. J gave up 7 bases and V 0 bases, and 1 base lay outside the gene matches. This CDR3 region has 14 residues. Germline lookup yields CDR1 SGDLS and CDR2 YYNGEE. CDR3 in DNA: TGTGCCAGCAGCGTAGGGGACAGGGGACAGCCCCAGCATTTT. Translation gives CASSVGDRGQPQHF.

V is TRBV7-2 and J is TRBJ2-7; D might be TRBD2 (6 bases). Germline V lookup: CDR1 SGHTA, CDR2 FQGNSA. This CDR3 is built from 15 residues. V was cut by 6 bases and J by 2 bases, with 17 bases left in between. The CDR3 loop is CASSFRASDPYEQYF. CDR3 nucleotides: TGTGCCAGCAGTTTCCGGGCTAGCGACCCCTACGAGCAGTACTTC.

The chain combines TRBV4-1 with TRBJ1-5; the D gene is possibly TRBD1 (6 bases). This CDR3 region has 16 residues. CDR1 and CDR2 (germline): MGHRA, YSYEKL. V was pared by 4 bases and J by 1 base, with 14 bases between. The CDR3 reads CASSPGRQVSNQPQHF. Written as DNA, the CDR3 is TGCGCCAGCAGCCCCGGACGACAGGTCAGCAATCAGCCCCAGCATTTT.